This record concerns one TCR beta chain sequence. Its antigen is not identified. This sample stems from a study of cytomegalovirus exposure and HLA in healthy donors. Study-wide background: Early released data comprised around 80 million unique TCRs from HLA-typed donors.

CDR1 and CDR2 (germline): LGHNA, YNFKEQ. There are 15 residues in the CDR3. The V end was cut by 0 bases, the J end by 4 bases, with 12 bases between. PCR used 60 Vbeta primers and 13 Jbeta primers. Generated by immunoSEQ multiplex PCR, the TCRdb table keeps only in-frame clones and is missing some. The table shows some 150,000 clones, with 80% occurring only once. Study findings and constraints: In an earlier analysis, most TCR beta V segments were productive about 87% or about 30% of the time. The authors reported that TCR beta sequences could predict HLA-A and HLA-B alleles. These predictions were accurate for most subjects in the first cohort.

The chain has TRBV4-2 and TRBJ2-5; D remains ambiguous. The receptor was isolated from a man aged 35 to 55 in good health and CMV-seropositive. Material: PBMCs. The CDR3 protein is CASSQEGGRGETQYF. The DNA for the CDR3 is TGTGCCAGCAGCCAAGAGGGTGGGCGTGGAGAGACCCAGTACTTC.